The 6 T cell receptor beta chains given below trace back to one sample, sequenced in a study of control samples from healthy donors and cancer patients. Profiled with immunoSEQ multiplex PCR; TCRdb holds only in-frame clones, not every one. This sample yields hundreds of thousands of clones, of which more than 80% are seen a single time; 5.5% to 7.5% belongs to the top ten. The sample taken for sequencing was PBMCs. Receptors were obtained from a man between 35 and 55 years old with head and neck cancer.

This clone appeared a single time. The J gene is TRBJ1-6, the V gene TRBV7-9, with D possibly matching TRBD1 (5 bases). CDR3 length: 16 amino acids. V lost 1 base to trimming and J lost 6 bases, with 13 bases between them. Germline V gene data show CDR1 as SEHNR and CDR2 as FQNEAQ (reference sequence). CDR3 DNA sequence: TGTGCCAGCAGCTTAGTTCCCGGGGCCGGTAATTCACCCCTCCACTTT. Encoded protein: CASSLVPGAGNSPLHF.

Comment on this clone: One end of the junction does not line up with germline, which may come from a read error. This sequence joins TRBV4-2 and TRBJ1-4; D is ambiguous. Germline CDR1 reads LGHNA; CDR2 reads YNFKEQ. CDR3 length: 16 residues. The CDR3 bases are TGTCCCAGCAGCCAAGACGCCTCAGTACGTAATGAAAAACTGTTTTTT. This translates into CPSSQDASVRNEKLFF.

This clone was seen a few times. V and J are TRBV27 and TRBJ2-3; D could derive from TRBD1 or TRBD2 (5 bases each). With 6 bases removed from V and 4 bases from J, the gap between germline ends came to 20 bases. The CDR3 length is 16 residues. The germline CDR1 and CDR2 sequences are MNHEY and SMNVEV (reference sequence). This CDR3 is CASSPIGGWRPDTQYF. The CDR3 bases are TGTGCCAGCAGCCCAATTGGGGGTTGGAGGCCAGATACGCAGTATTTT.

The chain couples TRBV9 to TRBJ1-2, with 7 bases aligning to TRBD1. The CDR3 runs to 16 residues. V lost 0 bases and J lost 3; bases outside the gene matches: 8. Germline loops: CDR1 SGDLS, CDR2 YYNGEE. The CDR3 here is CASSVGLDREDYGYTF. DNA of the CDR3: TGTGCCAGCAGCGTAGGTTTAGACAGGGAGGACTATGGCTACACCTTC.

This clone was seen a handful of times. The rearrangement links TRBV19 to TRBJ2-1; 16 nucleotides match TRBD2. The CDR3 loop spans 18 amino acids. V lost 1 base to trimming and J lost 5 bases; unmatched junction nucleotides: 5. Germline V CDR1 and CDR2: LNHDA, SQIVND (reference sequence). The CDR3 loop is CASSIGGTSGRGHNEQFF. The CDR3 DNA follows: TGTGCCAGTAGTATAGGGGGGACTAGCGGGAGGGGTCACAATGAGCAGTTCTTC.

The V gene is TRBV11-3, the J gene TRBJ2-1; tentative D call: TRBD2 (6 bases). The CDR3 consists of 16 residues. Germline V gene sequence: CDR1 SGHNT, CDR2 YENEEA. V lost 0 bases, J lost 2 bases, and 11 bases lay in between. CDR3 protein: CASSLDPGAAYNEQFF. DNA of the CDR3: TGTGCCAGCAGCTTAGATCCGGGAGCTGCCTACAATGAGCAGTTCTTC. The full variable domain, completed using reference TRBV11-3 and TRBJ2-1, is EAGVVQSPRYKIIEKKQPVAFWCNPISGHNTLYWYLQNLGQGPELLIRYENEEAVDDSQLPKDRFSAERLKGVDSTLKIQPAELGDSAVYLCASSLDPGAAYNEQFFGPGTRLTVL.